This T cell receptor (beta chain) was identified during a study of identical twins. This clonotype was counted many times. Template switching created a universal primer site, and the cDNA included unique molecular identifiers. Each CDR3 protein gets one entry after TCRdb re-called the 5' RACE reads with MiXCR. The sample has 200,000 to 300,000 distinct CDR3 sequences; approximately 7.8% are singletons. The V gene's germline CDR1 is MNHNS and CDR2 SASEGT. Trimming removed 1 base from V and 5 bases from J; junction bases left unmatched: 13. The CDR3 totals 18 residues. These data were also filed under a second study, of yellow fever vaccine responses in identical twins. That publication notes: The authors reported partly convergent, partly personalized vaccine responses in identical twins.

This chain joins TRBV6-1 and TRBJ2-1; 8 bases fit TRBD1. The receptor was isolated from a woman aged 18-29 years in good health. Sequencing used CD8+ T cells sorted from blood. CDR3 region: CASSEDGTGGTTNNEQFF. For the CDR3, the DNA is TGTGCCAGCAGTGAAGATGGGACAGGCGGGACCACGAACAATGAGCAGTTCTTC.